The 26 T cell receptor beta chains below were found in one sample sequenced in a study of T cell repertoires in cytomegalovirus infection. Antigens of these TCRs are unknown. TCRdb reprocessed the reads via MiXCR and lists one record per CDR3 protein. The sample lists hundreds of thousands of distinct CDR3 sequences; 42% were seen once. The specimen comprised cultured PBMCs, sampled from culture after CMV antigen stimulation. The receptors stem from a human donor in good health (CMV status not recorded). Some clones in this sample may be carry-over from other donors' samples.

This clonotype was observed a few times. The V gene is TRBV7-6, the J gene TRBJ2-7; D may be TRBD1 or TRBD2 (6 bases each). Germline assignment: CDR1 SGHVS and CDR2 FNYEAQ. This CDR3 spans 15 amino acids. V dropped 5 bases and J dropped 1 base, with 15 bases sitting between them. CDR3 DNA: TGTGCCAGCAGCGGCGACGTAGGGGGGTCCTACGAGCAGTACTTC. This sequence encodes CASSGDVGGSYEQYF. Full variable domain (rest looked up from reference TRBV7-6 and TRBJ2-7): GAGVSQSPRYKVTKRGQDVALRCDPISGHVSLYWYRQALGQGPEFLTYFNYEAQQDKSGLPNDRFSAERPEGSISTLTIQRTEQRDSAMYRCASSGDVGGSYEQYFGPGTRLTVT.

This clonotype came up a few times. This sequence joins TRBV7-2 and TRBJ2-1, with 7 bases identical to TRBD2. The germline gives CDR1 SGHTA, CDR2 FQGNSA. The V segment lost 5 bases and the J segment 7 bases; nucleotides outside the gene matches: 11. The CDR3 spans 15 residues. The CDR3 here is CASSVSGTLRNEQFF. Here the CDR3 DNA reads TGTGCCAGCAGCGTAAGCGGGACCCTAAGGAATGAGCAGTTCTTC.

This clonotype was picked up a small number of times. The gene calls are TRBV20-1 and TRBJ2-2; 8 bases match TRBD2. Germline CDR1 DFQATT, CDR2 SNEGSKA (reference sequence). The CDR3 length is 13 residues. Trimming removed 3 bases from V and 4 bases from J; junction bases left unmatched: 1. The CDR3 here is CSASGGGTGELFF. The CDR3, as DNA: TGCAGTGCTAGCGGGGGGGGCACCGGGGAGCTGTTTTTT.

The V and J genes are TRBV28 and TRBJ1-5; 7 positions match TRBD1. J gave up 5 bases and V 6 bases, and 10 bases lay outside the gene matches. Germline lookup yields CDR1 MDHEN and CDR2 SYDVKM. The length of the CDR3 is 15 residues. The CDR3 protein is CASRPPDRRYQPQHF. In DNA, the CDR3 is TGTGCCAGCAGACCTCCGGACAGGAGATATCAGCCCCAGCATTTT.

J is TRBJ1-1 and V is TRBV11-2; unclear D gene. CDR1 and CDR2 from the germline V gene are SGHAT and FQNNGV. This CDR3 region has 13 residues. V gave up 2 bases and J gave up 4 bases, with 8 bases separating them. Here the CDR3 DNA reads TGTGCCAGCAGCTTATCAATGGGCACTGAAGCTTTCTTT. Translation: CASSLSMGTEAFF.

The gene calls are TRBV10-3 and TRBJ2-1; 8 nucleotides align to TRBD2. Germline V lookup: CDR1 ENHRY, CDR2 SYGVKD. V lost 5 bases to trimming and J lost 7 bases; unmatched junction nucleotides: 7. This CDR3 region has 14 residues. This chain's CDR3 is CAISRGGWANEQFF. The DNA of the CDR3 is TGTGCCATCAGTCGGGGGGGATGGGCGAATGAGCAGTTCTTC.

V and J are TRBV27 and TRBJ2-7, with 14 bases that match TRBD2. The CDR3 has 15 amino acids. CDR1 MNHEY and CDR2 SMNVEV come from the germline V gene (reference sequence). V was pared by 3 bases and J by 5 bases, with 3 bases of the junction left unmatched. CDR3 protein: CASSLGLAGVHEQYF. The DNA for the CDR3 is TGTGCCAGCAGTTTGGGACTAGCGGGAGTACACGAGCAGTACTTC.

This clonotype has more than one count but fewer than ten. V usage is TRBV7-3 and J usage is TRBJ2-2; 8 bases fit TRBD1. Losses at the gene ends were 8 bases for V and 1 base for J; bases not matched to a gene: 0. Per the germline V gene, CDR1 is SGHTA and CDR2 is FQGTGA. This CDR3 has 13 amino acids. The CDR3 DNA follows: TGTGCCAGCGACAGGGGGAACACCGGGGAGCTGTTTTTT. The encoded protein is CASDRGNTGELFF.

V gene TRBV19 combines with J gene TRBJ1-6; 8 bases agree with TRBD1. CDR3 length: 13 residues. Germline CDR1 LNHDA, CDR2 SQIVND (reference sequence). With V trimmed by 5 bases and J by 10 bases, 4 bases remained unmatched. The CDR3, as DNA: TGTGCCAGTAGTCCACAGGGGGTCTCACCCCTCCACTTT. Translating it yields CASSPQGVSPLHF.

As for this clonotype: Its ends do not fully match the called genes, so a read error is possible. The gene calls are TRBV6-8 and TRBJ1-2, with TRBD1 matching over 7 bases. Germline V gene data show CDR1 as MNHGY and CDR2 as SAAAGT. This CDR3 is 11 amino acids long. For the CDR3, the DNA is TGTGCCAGCAGGCGGGACAGCGTTTACAGCTTC. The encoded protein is CASRRDSVYSF.

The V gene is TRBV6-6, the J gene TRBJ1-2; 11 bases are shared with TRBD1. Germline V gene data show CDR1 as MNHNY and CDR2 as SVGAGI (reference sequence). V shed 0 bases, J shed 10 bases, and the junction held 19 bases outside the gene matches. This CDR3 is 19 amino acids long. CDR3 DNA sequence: TGTGCCAGCAGTTACTCGCTAACCCGGGACAGGGGGATAAGACGATTCTACACCTTC. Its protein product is CASSYSLTRDRGIRRFYTF.

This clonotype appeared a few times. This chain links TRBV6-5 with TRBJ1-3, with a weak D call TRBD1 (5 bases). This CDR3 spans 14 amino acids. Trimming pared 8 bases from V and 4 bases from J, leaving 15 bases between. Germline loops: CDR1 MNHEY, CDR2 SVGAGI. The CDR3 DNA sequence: TGTGCCAGCGGCCGGGACCCACAAGGAAACACCATATATTTT. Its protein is CASGRDPQGNTIYF.

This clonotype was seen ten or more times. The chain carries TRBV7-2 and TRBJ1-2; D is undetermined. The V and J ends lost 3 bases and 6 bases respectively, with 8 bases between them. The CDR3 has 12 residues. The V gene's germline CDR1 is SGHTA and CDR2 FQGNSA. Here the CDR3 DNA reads TGTGCCAGCAGCTTCGCCGGAGATGGCTACACCTTC. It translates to CASSFAGDGYTF.

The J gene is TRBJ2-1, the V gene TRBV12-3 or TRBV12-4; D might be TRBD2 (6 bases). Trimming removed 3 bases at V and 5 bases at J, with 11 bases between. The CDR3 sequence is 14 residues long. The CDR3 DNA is TGTGCCAGCAGTTTCTCCGGGACTGACAATGAGCAGTTCTTC. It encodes CASSFSGTDNEQFF.

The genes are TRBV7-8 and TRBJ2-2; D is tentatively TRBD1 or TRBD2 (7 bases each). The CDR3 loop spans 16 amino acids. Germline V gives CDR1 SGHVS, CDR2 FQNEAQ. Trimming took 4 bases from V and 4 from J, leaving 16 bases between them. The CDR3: CASSSQQGTITGELFF. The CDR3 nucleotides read TGTGCCAGCAGCTCCCAACAGGGGACTATCACCGGGGAGCTGTTTTTT.

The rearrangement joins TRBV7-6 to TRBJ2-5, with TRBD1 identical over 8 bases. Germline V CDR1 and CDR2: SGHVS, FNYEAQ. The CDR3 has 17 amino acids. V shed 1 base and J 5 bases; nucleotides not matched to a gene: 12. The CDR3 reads CASSLVGQGTLSETQYF. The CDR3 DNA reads TGTGCCAGCAGCTTAGTAGGACAGGGAACTTTGAGTGAGACCCAGTACTTC.

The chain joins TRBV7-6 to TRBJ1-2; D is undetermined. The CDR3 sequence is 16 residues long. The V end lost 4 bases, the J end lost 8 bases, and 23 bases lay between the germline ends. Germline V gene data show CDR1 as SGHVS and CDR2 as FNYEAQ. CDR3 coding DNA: TGTGCCAGCAGCTCTCTCAATGCGGGCCTTGGAGAAGGCTACACCTTC. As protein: CASSSLNAGLGEGYTF.

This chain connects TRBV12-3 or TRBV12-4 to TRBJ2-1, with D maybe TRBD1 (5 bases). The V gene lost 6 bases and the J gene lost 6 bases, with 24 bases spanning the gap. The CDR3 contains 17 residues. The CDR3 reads CASSQARPGIFTNEQFF. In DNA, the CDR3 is TGTGCCAGCAGCCAAGCCCGACCAGGGATCTTCACCAATGAGCAGTTCTTC.

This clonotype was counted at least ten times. The chain's CDR3 is CASSLPASGKNKNTEAFF. In DNA, the CDR3 is TGTGCCAGCAGCTTACCGGCCAGCGGAAAAAATAAGAACACTGAAGCTTTCTTT. V and J are TRBV7-2 and TRBJ1-1; no clear D gene. CDR1 and CDR2 (germline): SGHTA, FQGNSA. Trimming cost V 2 bases and J 1 base, with 20 bases left between them. The CDR3 contains 18 residues.

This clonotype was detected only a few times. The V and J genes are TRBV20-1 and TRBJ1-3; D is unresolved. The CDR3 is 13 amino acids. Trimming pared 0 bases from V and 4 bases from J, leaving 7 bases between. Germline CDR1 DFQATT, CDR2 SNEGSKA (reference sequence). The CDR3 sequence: CSAREGSGNTIYF. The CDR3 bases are TGCAGTGCTAGAGAGGGGTCCGGAAACACCATATATTTT.

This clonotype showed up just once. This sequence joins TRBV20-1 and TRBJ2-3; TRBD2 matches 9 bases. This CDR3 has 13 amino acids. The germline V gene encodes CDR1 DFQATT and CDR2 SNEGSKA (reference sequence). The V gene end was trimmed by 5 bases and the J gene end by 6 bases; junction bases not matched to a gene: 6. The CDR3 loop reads CSAEAGGQDTQYF. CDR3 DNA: TGCAGTGCTGAGGCGGGGGGGCAGGATACGCAGTATTTT.

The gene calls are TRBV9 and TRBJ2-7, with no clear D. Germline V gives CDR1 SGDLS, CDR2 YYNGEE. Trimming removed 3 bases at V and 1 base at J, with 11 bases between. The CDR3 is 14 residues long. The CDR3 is CASSGSGYSYEQYF. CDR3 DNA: TGTGCCAGCAGCGGATCGGGTTATTCCTACGAGCAGTACTTC.

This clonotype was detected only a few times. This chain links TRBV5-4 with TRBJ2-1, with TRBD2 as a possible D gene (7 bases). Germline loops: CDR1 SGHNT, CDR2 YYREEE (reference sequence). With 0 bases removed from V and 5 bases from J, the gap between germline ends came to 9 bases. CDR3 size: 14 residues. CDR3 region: CASSLGGGDNEQFF. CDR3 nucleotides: TGTGCCAGCAGCTTGGGGGGGGGCGACAATGAGCAGTTCTTC.

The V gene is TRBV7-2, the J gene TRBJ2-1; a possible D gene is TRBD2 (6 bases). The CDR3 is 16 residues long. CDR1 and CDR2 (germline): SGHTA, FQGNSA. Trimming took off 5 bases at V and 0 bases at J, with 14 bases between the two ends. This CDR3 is CASSPAGTVSYNEQFF. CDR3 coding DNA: TGTGCCAGCAGCCCTGCCGGGACTGTCTCCTACAATGAGCAGTTCTTC.

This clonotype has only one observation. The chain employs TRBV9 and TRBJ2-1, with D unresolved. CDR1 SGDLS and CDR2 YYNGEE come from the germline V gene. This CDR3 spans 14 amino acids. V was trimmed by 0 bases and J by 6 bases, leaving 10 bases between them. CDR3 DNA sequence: TGTGCCAGCAGCGTAGGGCACCTCGGCAATGAGCAGTTCTTC. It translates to CASSVGHLGNEQFF.

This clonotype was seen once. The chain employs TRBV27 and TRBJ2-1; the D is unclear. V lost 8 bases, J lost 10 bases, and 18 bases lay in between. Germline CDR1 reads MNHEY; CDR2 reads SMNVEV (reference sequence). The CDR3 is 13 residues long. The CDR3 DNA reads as TGTGCCAGCCGCCGGGTCGCACTTGGCGAGCAGTTCTTC. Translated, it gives CASRRVALGEQFF.